This T cell receptor beta chain appears in the sequencing data of a study of cytomegalovirus exposure and HLA in healthy donors. Across the study: Approximately 200 million T cells yielded 100 million or so unique TCR beta sequences in earlier analysis. Study-level results: Other equally common chains were less clonally expanded than HLA-associated TCR beta chains, a later analysis showed. Accurate predictions that matched the HLA-A and HLA-B alleles of most subjects were reportedly made from TCR beta sequences.

From germline, CDR1 is MDHEN and CDR2 SYDVKM. This CDR3 is 15 amino acids long. V trimming: 3 bases; J trimming: 5 bases; junction bases outside the gene matches: 9. This clone was detected a few times. Its cognate antigen is unknown. PCR used 60 Vbeta primers and 13 Jbeta primers. Generated by immunoSEQ multiplex PCR, the TCRdb table keeps only in-frame clones and is missing some. Found here are 140,000 or so clones, 76% of them singletons; the top ten hold about 1.8%. The clonotype comes from a woman in her forties in good health and CMV-seronegative. The chain has TRBV28 and TRBJ1-2; 7 bases fit TRBD1. Sequencing was carried out using PBMCs. CDR3 sequence reads: CASSFPRQGRYGYTF. The CDR3 DNA is TGTGCCAGCAGTTTCCCTCGACAGGGAAGGTATGGCTACACCTTC.